This passage covers 30 T cell receptor beta chains from one sample sequenced in a study of blood T cell repertoires in COVID-19. Profiled with immunoSEQ multiplex PCR; TCRdb holds only in-frame clones, not every one. Seen here are approximately 130,000 clones, more than 70% observed once, and the top ten hold under 4%. The material sequenced was peripheral blood. Receptors were obtained from a man aged 55 to 70 with acute or convalescent COVID-19.

The V and J genes are TRBV18 and TRBJ2-1; D unresolved. The CDR3 loop spans 15 amino acids. Trimming took off 4 bases at V and 4 bases at J, with 14 bases between the two ends. Germline V gene data show CDR1 as KGHSH and CDR2 as LQKENI. CDR3 DNA: TGTGCCAGCTCACTCGGAGTTGGAGAATACAATGAGCAGTTCTTC. It yields the protein CASSLGVGEYNEQFF.

The chain carries TRBV6-2 or TRBV6-3 and TRBJ2-1; TRBD2 aligns across 15 bases. Germline-derived CDR1 and CDR2 are MNHEY and SVGEGT. CDR3 length: 15 residues. Trimming took 4 bases from V and 10 from J; bases not matched to a gene: 5. For the CDR3, the DNA is TGTGCCAGCAGTTGGGGACTAGCGGGAGGACGGGAGCAGTTCTTC. This gives the protein CASSWGLAGGREQFF.

The V call is TRBV2, the J call TRBJ2-5, with D tentatively TRBD1 (5 bases). V was shortened by 4 bases and J by 6 bases, with 18 bases between the two germline ends. CDR1 SNHLY and CDR2 FYNNEI come from the germline V gene. This CDR3 has 15 amino acids. The CDR3 sequence: CASSAADQGWKTQYF. The CDR3, as DNA: TGTGCCAGCAGTGCTGCGGACCAGGGTTGGAAGACCCAGTACTTC.

The CDR3 nucleotides read TGCGCCAGCAGTGATGTGGTGCGGGGTGGCCCGTATGGCTACACCTTC. This codes for CASSDVVRGGPYGYTF. The chain recombines TRBV10-1 with TRBJ1-2; unclear D gene. The germline CDR1 and CDR2 sequences are WNHNN and SYGVQD (reference sequence). The V and J ends lost 3 bases and 5 bases respectively, with 19 bases between them. This CDR3 spans 16 amino acids.

The rearrangement links TRBV7-9 to TRBJ2-7; 7 bases line up with TRBD2. The CDR3 is made up of 14 amino acids. Germline V gene lookup returns CDR1 SEHNR and CDR2 FQNEAQ (reference sequence). Trimming removed 4 bases from V and 4 bases from J; junction bases left unmatched: 7. The CDR3 here is CASSWGLPNYEQYF. CDR3 in DNA: TGTGCCAGCAGCTGGGGACTACCTAATTACGAGCAGTACTTC.

This clone has just a few counts. The J gene is TRBJ2-7, the V gene TRBV6-6; D is unresolved. The germline V and J ends were trimmed by 0 bases and 6 bases, with 12 bases remaining between them. The CDR3 spans 14 residues. From germline, CDR1 is MNHNY and CDR2 SVGAGI (reference sequence). This chain's CDR3 is CASSYSMARTEQYF. In DNA form, the CDR3 reads TGTGCCAGCAGTTACTCGATGGCCAGAACCGAGCAGTACTTC.

Only one count was recorded for this clone. The V and J genes are TRBV3-1 (or the pseudogene TRBV3-2) and TRBJ1-2, with D perhaps TRBD1 (6 bases). The germline V gene encodes CDR1 LGHDT and CDR2 YNNKEL (reference sequence). Trimming removed 1 base at V and 7 bases at J, with 19 bases between. The CDR3 sequence is 16 residues long. CDR3 residues: CASSQVMTGRAFGYTF. As DNA, the CDR3 is TGTGCCAGCAGCCAAGTCATGACAGGCAGGGCGTTTGGCTACACCTTC.

The chain employs TRBV16 and TRBJ1-2; perhaps TRBD1 as D (6 bases). CDR3 length: 13 amino acids. V was clipped by 2 bases and J by 6 bases, with 10 bases between them. Germline V gene lookup returns CDR1 KGHSY and CDR2 FQNENV. In DNA, the CDR3 is TGTGCCAGCAGCCAAAGGGGGTACGATGGCTACACCTTC. Its translation: CASSQRGYDGYTF. Using reference TRBV16 and TRBJ1-2 for the parts outside the CDR3, the full variable domain is GEEVAQTPKHLVRGEGQKAKLYCAPIKGHSYVFWYQQVLKNEFKFLISFQNENVFDETGMPKERFSAKCLPNSPCSLEIQATKLEDSAVYFCASSQRGYDGYTFGSGTRLTVV.

The chain is built from TRBV24-1 and TRBJ2-1; 8 bases align to TRBD2. Germline values: CDR1 KGHDR, CDR2 SFDVKD. The trim removed 3 bases at V and 0 bases at J, leaving 3 bases unmatched. The CDR3 sequence is 16 residues long. CDR3 coding DNA: TGTGCCACCAGTGATCCGAGCGGGAGCTCCTACAATGAGCAGTTCTTC. This translates into CATSDPSGSSYNEQFF.

V is TRBV2 and J is TRBJ1-1, with D unclear. The V gene lost 4 bases and the J gene lost 1 base, with 7 bases spanning the gap. The CDR3 is 13 amino acids. Germline loops: CDR1 SNHLY, CDR2 FYNNEI. The CDR3 DNA follows: TGTGCCAGCAGTGTTACATGGAACACTGAAGCTTTCTTT. Translated, it gives CASSVTWNTEAFF.

The rearrangement joins TRBV10-1 to TRBJ2-5; D gene ambiguous. Germline V gene lookup returns CDR1 WNHNN and CDR2 SYGVQD (reference sequence). This CDR3 contains 15 residues. Trimming shortened V by 0 bases and J by 4 bases, and 12 bases separated the two germline ends. The CDR3 DNA reads as TGCGCCAGCAGTGAGTCGCAACAGCTCCGAGAGACCCAGTACTTC. Its translation is CASSESQQLRETQYF.

The chain carries TRBV29-1 and TRBJ2-7, with 11 bases lining up with TRBD2. V trimming: 4 bases; J trimming: 0 bases; junction bases outside the gene matches: 5. Germline-derived CDR1 and CDR2 are SQVTM and ANQGSEA. There are 15 residues in the CDR3. The CDR3 bases are TGCAGCGTTGTAGGGACTAGCGGATCCTCCTACGAGCAGTACTTC. Residues: CSVVGTSGSSYEQYF.

The gene calls are TRBV2 and TRBJ2-5, with D unclear. The CDR3 totals 14 residues. Germline V CDR1 and CDR2: SNHLY, FYNNEI. Trimming removed 4 bases from V and 5 bases from J, with 14 bases in between. The CDR3 sequence is CASSGVGSRETQYF. CDR3 coding DNA: TGTGCCAGCAGTGGGGTAGGCTCTAGGGAGACCCAGTACTTC.

The chain couples TRBV5-1 to TRBJ1-5; unclear D gene. The CDR3 consists of 15 residues. CDR1 SGHRS and CDR2 YFSETQ come from the germline V gene. Trimming took 4 bases from V and 2 from J, leaving 13 bases between them. CDR3 amino acids: CASSPDGDRNQPQHF. CDR3 nucleotide sequence: TGCGCCAGCAGCCCTGACGGGGATCGCAATCAGCCCCAGCATTTT.

The rearrangement joins TRBV7-2 to TRBJ1-1; 11 bases line up with TRBD1. The V and J ends lost 0 bases and 7 bases, in that order; junction bases with no gene match: 7. CDR1 and CDR2 (germline): SGHTA, FQGNSA. The CDR3 covers 16 residues. CDR3 nucleotides: TGTGCCAGCAGCTTAGCCCAGGACAGGGGGCTGTTTGAAGCTTTCTTT. Residues: CASSLAQDRGLFEAFF.

The V gene is TRBV6-4, the J gene TRBJ2-5; possible D gene TRBD2, 6 bases. The germline gives CDR1 MRHNA, CDR2 SNTAGT. V gave up 4 bases and J gave up 2 bases, with 8 bases separating them. The CDR3 covers 13 residues. The CDR3 nucleotides read TGTGCCAGCAGTGCGGGGAGGCAAGAGACCCAGTACTTC. Translating gives CASSAGRQETQYF.

This chain links TRBV28 with TRBJ1-5; D gene ambiguous. The CDR3 has 12 residues. Germline V CDR1 and CDR2: MDHEN, SYDVKM. V shed 1 base and J shed 6 bases, with 4 bases lying between them. CDR3 sequence: CASSLSLQPQHF. The CDR3, as DNA: TGTGCCAGCAGTTTATCACTTCAGCCCCAGCATTTT. The full variable domain, its missing parts supplied by reference TRBV28 and TRBJ1-5, is DVKVTQSSRYLVKRTGEKVFLECVQDMDHENMFWYRQDPGLGLRLIYFSYDVKMKEKGDIPEGYSVSREKKERFSLILESASTNQTSMYLCASSLSLQPQHFGDGTRLSIL.

The V gene is TRBV19, the J gene TRBJ2-3; D perhaps matches TRBD1 (6 bases). The V and J ends lost 10 bases and 1 base respectively, with 15 bases between them. Germline loops: CDR1 LNHDA, CDR2 SQIVND (reference sequence). The CDR3 extends over 14 amino acids. In nucleotides, the CDR3 is TGTGCCACCTCCACCGGGACACGCACAGATACGCAGTATTTT. Translating gives CATSTGTRTDTQYF.

This clone was observed a single time. The J gene is TRBJ2-3, the V gene TRBV28; 12 bases agree with TRBD2. Looked up from germline, CDR1 is MDHEN and CDR2 is SYDVKM. This CDR3 comprises 16 residues. After removal of 5 bases from V and 2 bases from J, the junction contained 5 bases not matched to a gene. CDR3: CASSGPSGRVTDTQYF. DNA of the CDR3: TGTGCCAGCAGTGGCCCTAGCGGGAGGGTCACAGATACGCAGTATTTT.

This chain connects TRBV30 to TRBJ1-1; D not resolved. Germline assignment: CDR1 GTSNPN and CDR2 SVGIG (reference sequence). The CDR3 loop spans 14 amino acids. Deletions cut 4 bases from V and 1 base from J, with 13 bases between. The CDR3 coding sequence is TGTGCCTGGATGATGCTCAGGCCGAACACTGAAGCTTTCTTT. Amino acids: CAWMMLRPNTEAFF. The entire variable domain, with the rest obtained from reference TRBV30 and TRBJ1-1, is as follows: SQTIHQWPATLVQPVGSPLSLECTVEGTSNPNLYWYRQAAGRGLQLLFYSVGIGQISSEVPQNLSASRPQDRQFILSSKKLLLSDSGFYLCAWMMLRPNTEAFFGQGTRLTVV.

The chain has TRBV10-1 and TRBJ1-1; TRBD1 matches 7 bases. CDR1 is WNHNN, CDR2 SYGVQD, per germline (reference sequence). Losses at the gene ends were 2 bases for V and 6 bases for J; bases not matched to a gene: 3. The CDR3 spans 13 residues. The CDR3 nucleotides are TGCGCCAGCAGTGAGAACCAGGGGGCTGAAGCTTTCTTT. It codes for CASSENQGAEAFF.

This clone was counted a single time. The chain uses TRBV5-6 and TRBJ2-1, with 7 bases that match TRBD2. This CDR3 region has 16 residues. Germline V gene sequence: CDR1 SGHDT, CDR2 YYEEEE. The J segment lost 3 bases and the V segment lost 0 bases, leaving 6 bases of the junction unmatched. Here the CDR3 reads CASSLEGSGVYNEQFF. The CDR3 bases are TGTGCCAGCAGCTTGGAGGGGAGCGGGGTCTACAATGAGCAGTTCTTC.

The chain carries TRBV29-1 and TRBJ1-1; TRBD1 might be the D (5 bases). The CDR3 length is 12 residues. Trimming took 2 bases from V and 4 from J, leaving 8 bases between them. CDR1 SQVTM and CDR2 ANQGSEA come from the germline V gene. CDR3 in DNA: TGCAGCGTTGAACTCGGGGGCACTGAAGCTTTCTTT. It translates to CSVELGGTEAFF.

The V and J genes are TRBV3-1 (or the pseudogene TRBV3-2) and TRBJ2-5, with TRBD1 matching over 7 bases. The germline V gene encodes CDR1 LGHDT and CDR2 YNNKEL (reference sequence). The J segment lost 0 bases and the V segment lost 2 bases, leaving 9 bases of the junction unmatched. The CDR3 is 17 residues long. CDR3 protein: CASSQWSPGQDQETQYF. Written as DNA, the CDR3 is TGTGCCAGCAGCCAATGGTCCCCTGGACAGGACCAAGAGACCCAGTACTTC.

J is TRBJ1-1 and V is TRBV6-5, with TRBD1 as a possible D gene (5 bases). CDR3 length: 14 residues. Trimming took 2 bases from V and 5 from J, leaving 12 bases between them. Germline CDR1 MNHEY, CDR2 SVGAGI. The CDR3 sequence: CASSYGGGETEAFF. The CDR3 DNA follows: TGTGCCAGCAGTTACGGTGGGGGGGAGACTGAAGCTTTCTTT.

In this sample, this clone turned up once. V is TRBV27 and J is TRBJ2-7; possible D gene TRBD1, 6 bases. V was trimmed by 3 bases and J by 5 bases, leaving 14 bases between them. Germline V gives CDR1 MNHEY, CDR2 SMNVEV (reference sequence). The CDR3 extends over 14 amino acids. The CDR3 DNA reads TGTGCCAGCAGTTTCAACAGGGTATACGACGAGCAGTACTTC. It specifies CASSFNRVYDEQYF.

The gene calls are TRBV28 and TRBJ2-5; 9 bases align to TRBD2. V trimming: 2 bases; J trimming: 5 bases; junction bases outside the gene matches: 3. This CDR3 comprises 14 residues. Per germline, CDR1 MDHEN and CDR2 SYDVKM. The CDR3 DNA is TGTGCCAGCAGTTTAGTAGCGGGAGAGGAGACCCAGTACTTC. As protein: CASSLVAGEETQYF.

There are a few counts of this clone. V and J are TRBV27 and TRBJ1-1, with D unclear. Deletions cut 7 bases from V and 4 bases from J, with 10 bases between. The CDR3 is 12 residues long. CDR1 is MNHEY, CDR2 SMNVEV, per germline (reference sequence). The DNA of the CDR3 is TGTGCCAGCAAAGGAGGGAGCACTGAAGCTTTCTTT. It specifies CASKGGSTEAFF.

V gene TRBV11-2 combines with J gene TRBJ1-1; D remains ambiguous. CDR3 length: 16 residues. V gave up 1 base and J gave up 5 bases, with 17 bases separating them. In germline, CDR1 is SGHAT, CDR2 FQNNGV. This CDR3 reads CASSLGPGYEMTEAFF. The DNA for the CDR3 is TGTGCCAGCAGCTTAGGCCCAGGCTATGAAATGACTGAAGCTTTCTTT.

This rearrangement joins TRBV7-3 to TRBJ2-3; 7 nucleotides align to TRBD1. The CDR3 covers 13 residues. V was clipped by 8 bases and J by 6 bases; unmatched bases: 8. Germline V gene data show CDR1 as SGHTA and CDR2 as FQGTGA. The CDR3 DNA reads TGTGCCAGCGGAGGACAGGCTGCGGATACGCAGTATTTT. Amino acids: CASGGQAADTQYF.